This paragraph reports one TCR beta chain. What antigen it recognizes has not been identified. The sample originates from a study of cytomegalovirus exposure and HLA in healthy donors (dated 2017 in TCRdb). Study-level background: In an earlier analysis of around 540 of the donors, 250 to 350 Gb of sequence data and 90 million to 120 million unique TCR beta sequences from 150 million to 200 million T cells were reported. An early release that covered roughly 600 HLA-typed donors contained approximately 290 gigabases of sequencing data and around 85 million unique TCR sequences. Of the roughly 400 genotyped donors, roughly 76% were placed in the genetic ancestry cluster associated with self-reported Caucasian donors. The study was designed to test whether signatures of past pathogen exposure could be identified by cataloging public T cell receptors. The T cell repertoires of 670 or so subjects were profiled by immunosequencing and related to cytomegalovirus serostatus. Along with the roughly 610-subject first cohort, a separate validation cohort of around 120 different subjects was used. The study combined high-throughput TCR immunosequencing, statistical association of individual TCRs with disease status, and machine learning to predict cytomegalovirus infection status. A later analysis re-analyzed previously published TCR beta repertoires from hundreds of donors and added high-resolution HLA genotyping to study TCR occurrence patterns. The later analysis used no new phenotypic data to find candidate immune exposures, relying instead on TCR beta sequences and their occurrence across donors. In an earlier analysis of roughly 580 of the donors, high-throughput TCR beta sequencing was used to judge whether each TCR beta V gene segment behaved as functional or pseudogenic. Alongside the repertoire data, information on donor age, sex, ethnicity and CMV serostatus was compiled. In a later genetic analysis, genome-wide SNP genotypes for about three fifths of the roughly 670 donors were used, and that subset was treated as a discovery cohort. Every discovery cohort repertoire had been produced on one sequencing platform. Class I and class II HLA loci were covered by the typing at four-digit resolution. Typing coverage varied by locus: about 620-630 donors for A, B, C, DRB1 and DQB1; more than 500 for DQA1; approximately 570 for DPA1; some 470 for DPB1. Four to six DR-DQ haplotypes were handled as single units for association and clustering because linkage in the cohort was strong. Among about 400 genotyped donors of the cohort, an average of approximately 220,000 unique TCR beta nucleotide sequences was sequenced per donor, of which about 20% were non-productive. Results and caveats for the whole study, not just this receptor: According to a later analysis, parvovirus B19, influenza, CMV and Epstein-Barr virus appeared linked to several top co-occurrence clusters. Because counts were too low, seventeen rarely observed V segments, including chromosome 9 orphons, were excluded from the earlier analysis of 500 to 700 of the donors. Correlated functional status among segregating V segments might be attributable to linkage disequilibrium, but an unknown experimental factor could not be ruled out. Compared with the 666-donor mean, donors in an Asian-associated ancestry cluster had fewer N-insertions in productive TCRs, according to a later genetic analysis. The authors suggested that the approach could potentially be generalized to other disease states and immunological phenotypes. A later analysis associated about 17,000 TCR beta sequences with specific HLA alleles at a false discovery rate of 0.05. In an earlier analysis of fewer than 700 of the donors, most TCR beta V segments appeared in productive rearrangements about 87% or about 30% of the time, broadly matching IMGT annotations. Because HLA typing was unavailable for some donors at each locus, only the typed subset was used in association tests. Because the 87-base-pair reads could not distinguish some IMGT-functional V segments, including TRBV6-2 and TRBV6-3, those segments were excluded. Assigning TCR associations to individual alleles was difficult when HLA alleles, especially DR and DQ, strongly co-occurred. In a later analysis, HLA-associated TCR beta chains were found to be more clonally expanded and to have lower generation probabilities than equally common non-associated chains. V-gene and J-gene trimming of TCR beta chains was associated with a missense DCLRE1C variant in a later genetic analysis, and the association was replicated in an independent cohort. Sequencing depth was assumed to be roughly uniform across donors in the presence/absence analyses, though that assumption may not hold. According to a later analysis, most CMV-associated TCR beta chains appeared to be HLA-restricted, and the HLA associations seemed to be driven largely by CMV exposure. The sequencing pipeline was judged likely to have produced a cluster of highly shared sequence variants as a technical artifact. A further reported finding was that TCR beta sequences accurately predicted the HLA-A and HLA-B alleles for most subjects in the first cohort. While some public TCRs were present in many individuals, most TCR sequences turned up only very rarely across donors. In both the original and validation cohorts, the classifier was reported to diagnose cytomegalovirus status with high specificity and sensitivity. A later analysis found that TCR association rates varied across HLA loci, with DRB1 alleles showing the most associated TCRs and HLA-C alleles the fewest. The study listed 164 TCR beta chains as associated with cytomegalovirus. A few of the identified cytomegalovirus-associated TCR beta chains were confirmed in vitro to be specific for cytomegalovirus antigens. Immune exposure information for the cohort was limited to CMV serostatus. This cohort had only TCR beta chains sequenced, and the lack of alpha or paired-chain data limited which features could be detected.

The cohort was made up of 666 healthy bone marrow donors. All cohort members were sampled while nominally healthy, although unrecorded immune exposures were likely present. The donor was CMV seropositive and was included in the group of 300 or so seropositive cohort members. A peripheral blood sample was provided by each donor, and peripheral blood mononuclear cells were used for TCR beta sequencing. Genomic DNA extraction from the blood cell samples was performed with the Qiagen DNeasy Blood Extraction Kit. V loses 3 bases, J loses 2 bases, and the germline ends lie 18 bases apart. The CDR3 covers 17 residues, taking in both the cysteine and the phenylalanine. The kept DNA is CDR3 alone, 51 bases in frame from the first base. Based on the germline V gene (reference sequence), the CDR1 and CDR2 sequences are LNHDA and SQIVND. Library preparation employed the immunoSEQ multiplex PCR assay. For the multiplex PCR, a mixture combining 60 forward primers for TCR Vbeta segments and 13 reverse primers for TCR Jbeta segments was used. The CDR3 region of rearranged TCR beta genes was amplified from genomic DNA with a multiplex PCR assay. Amplified TCR beta libraries were sequenced as 87-base-pair reads on the Illumina HiSeq System. As for the original processing: A later analysis tallied around 82 million unique TCR beta chains across the approximately 670 repertoires, and approximately 12 million of those chains were shared by two or more donors. To remove PCR and sequencing errors, raw reads were error-corrected and collapsed into unique sequences using a nearest-neighbor algorithm that merged closely related sequences. To assign V, D and J gene segments, CDR3 sequences were aligned to IMGT reference sequences. For a sequence to be retained, a match of at least six nucleotides was required to both a V gene segment and a J gene segment. Rearrangements were classified as productive when the CDR3 lacked stop codons and remained in frame with V and J, and all other rearrangements were classified as non-productive. Following IMGT convention, CDR3 was defined as the stretch from the second conserved V-encoded cysteine to the conserved J-encoded phenylalanine. The earlier analysis of 550 to 650 of the donors excluded any sequence lacking an unambiguous match to a single V gene segment. An earlier analysis of several hundred of the donors called V segments functional above 56.7% productive rearrangements and segregating when the between-donor standard deviation exceeded 5%. A statistical classification framework was built to diagnose cytomegalovirus status from the catalog of TCR beta chain sequences. V and J gene assignment, in a later analysis, came from comparing TCR nucleotide sequences with IMGT/GENE-DB human TR gene sequences. The TCRdist pipeline was used in a later analysis to assign CDR3 sequences and most-parsimonious VDJ recombination scenarios. In a later analysis, each TCR beta chain was defined by its CDR3 amino acid sequence together with its V-gene family, and reads without a unique V-gene family were excluded. A later analysis removed roughly 590 highly shared, low-generation-probability nucleotide sequences to deal with suspected cross-contamination and a sequencing artifact. In a later analysis, a clonal expansion index for each public chain was calculated from normalized within-repertoire ranks of inferred template counts. A later analysis computed generation probabilities with a VDJ recombination model fitted to out-of-frame rearrangements, and checked the results against IGoR. Hypergeometric tests were used in a later analysis to score TCR-TCR, TCR-HLA and TCR-CMV co-occurrence, with a repertoire-size bias correction applied to the TCR pairs. In a later analysis, false discovery rates were estimated by permuting HLA or CMV assignments 20 times. In a later analysis, co-occurring TCRs were grouped using DBSCAN, and TCRdist sequence similarity was added for clustering within HLA-allele-positive subsets. Repertoires with fewer than 30,000 or more than 120,000 public chains were left out of co-occurrence clustering, as were five repertoires with anomalous nucleotide sharing. TCRdb limited this immuneACCESS table to in-frame rearrangements with V and J called. A share of clones is missing; checked studies link under half to unresolved V genes, and the rest is unexplained. V and J calls and clone size are those listed in that table; D and trimming were worked out from the DNA. This sample's clone table shows around 50,000 clones. 11% of the sample belongs to the ten largest clones.

The sequencing input was PBMCs. Recombination joined TRBV19 with TRBJ2-3; the D segment cannot be called with confidence. The receptor was isolated from a woman between 50 and 59 years old in good health and CMV-seropositive. The nucleotides read TGTGCCAGTAGTATCCCGCCCCTTCGCGGTTCCACAGATACGCAGTATTTT. It encodes CASSIPPLRGSTDTQYF.